These 7 T cell receptor beta chains originate from one sample sequenced in a study of blood T cell repertoires in COVID-19. Profiled with immunoSEQ multiplex PCR; TCRdb holds only in-frame clones, not every one. The sample consists of 130,000 to 150,000 clones, 75% to 90% of them appearing once. Material: peripheral blood. Every receptor here comes from a woman between 55 and 75 years old with COVID-19, enrolled during active disease.

The chain uses TRBV5-1 and TRBJ1-1; D is undetermined. The V gene's germline CDR1 is SGHRS and CDR2 YFSETQ. Deletions cut 1 base from V and 4 bases from J, with 17 bases between. The CDR3 runs to 16 residues. The CDR3: CASSLSLGPEGTEAFF. The CDR3 bases are TGCGCCAGCAGCTTGTCGTTAGGCCCCGAGGGCACTGAAGCTTTCTTT.

The chain carries TRBV13 and TRBJ1-6; no clear D gene. The V end lost 0 bases, the J end lost 8 bases, and 11 bases lay between the germline ends. Germline CDR1 is PRHDT and CDR2 is FYEKMQ (reference sequence). There are 15 residues in the CDR3. The CDR3 loop is CASSLGPEEYSPLHF. CDR3 coding DNA: TGTGCCAGCAGCTTAGGCCCAGAGGAGTATTCACCCCTCCACTTT.

The V and J genes are TRBV3-1 (or the pseudogene TRBV3-2) and TRBJ2-1; D remains ambiguous. The ends were cut back, 2 bases at V and 6 bases at J, with 5 bases in the middle. CDR3 length equals 12 residues. Germline V gene sequence: CDR1 LGHDT, CDR2 YNNKEL (reference sequence). The CDR3 is CASSQTANEQFF. The CDR3 DNA reads TGTGCCAGCAGCCAAACTGCCAATGAGCAGTTCTTC.

This sequence joins TRBV7-2 and TRBJ1-2; a weak D match, TRBD1 (6 bases). V was cut by 5 bases and J by 4 bases, with 17 bases left in between. This CDR3 spans 15 amino acids. Germline CDR1 and CDR2: SGHTA and FQGNSA. Written as DNA, the CDR3 is TGTGCCAGCAGCCCCACCGGGACAAATGCCTATGGCTACACCTTC. This sequence encodes CASSPTGTNAYGYTF. The whole variable domain, remainder taken from reference TRBV7-2 and TRBJ1-2, is GAGVSQSPSNKVTEKGKDVELRCDPISGHTALYWYRQSLGQGLEFLIYFQGNSAPDKSGLPSDRFSAERTGGSVSTLTIQRTQQEDSAVYLCASSPTGTNAYGYTFGSGTRLTVV.

The V and J genes are TRBV11-2 and TRBJ1-2, with D uncertain. V shed 1 base and J shed 7 bases, with 16 bases lying between them. Germline V gives CDR1 SGHAT, CDR2 FQNNGV. The CDR3 has 15 residues. This CDR3 reads CASSLVMTTGSGYTF. The CDR3 bases are TGTGCCAGCAGCTTAGTTATGACAACCGGGAGTGGCTACACCTTC.

The chain joins TRBV7-2 to TRBJ1-5; TRBD1 is a possible D gene (5 bases). V lost 5 bases and J 0 bases, leaving 11 bases between the germline ends. This CDR3 spans 15 amino acids. The germline V gene encodes CDR1 SGHTA and CDR2 FQGNSA. CDR3 amino acids: CASSPDSLSNQPQHF. In DNA form, the CDR3 reads TGTGCCAGCAGCCCCGACAGTCTTAGCAATCAGCCCCAGCATTTT. Based on the CDR3 plus reference TRBV7-2 and TRBJ1-5, the full variable domain is GAGVSQSPSNKVTEKGKDVELRCDPISGHTALYWYRQSLGQGLEFLIYFQGNSAPDKSGLPSDRFSAERTGGSVSTLTIQRTQQEDSAVYLCASSPDSLSNQPQHFGDGTRLSIL.

The chain recombines TRBV12-3 or TRBV12-4 with TRBJ1-2; D not resolved. V lost 6 bases and J 13 bases, leaving 21 bases between the germline ends. The CDR3 runs to 13 residues. The CDR3 loop reads CASRFSLPPPSTF. In DNA, the CDR3 is TGTGCCAGCAGATTTAGTCTCCCGCCCCCAAGCACCTTC.